This T cell receptor beta chain was sequenced in a study of beta chain features in type 1 diabetes. Study-level information: When patients were set against healthy donors, age, gender and cell yields were similar. All samples combined gave fewer than 110 million sorted cells for examination. The study's findings and limits: For Type 1 diabetes patients, all four CD4+ subsets carried TCRB CDR3s that were moderately but significantly shorter.

Populations obtained by sorting all exceeded 95% purity. On this clone: As yet, its antigen is unknown.

Expressed TCRB transcripts were sequenced, since all the RNA that had been isolated was reverse transcribed. Measured with immunoSEQ multiplex PCR; TCRdb has only the in-frame clones, and not every one. In the table there are more than 300,000 clones, about 14% of which are singletons. The sequence was collected from a woman under 30 in good health. The sequencing sample was made of naive CD4+ T cells from blood.

The CDR3 sequence: CASSYGGASQETQYF. DNA for the CDR3: TGTGCCAGCAGTTACGGGGGCGCCTCGCAAGAGACCCAGTACTTC. V is TRBV6-6 and J is TRBJ2-5; D is perhaps TRBD1 (6 bases). This CDR3 region has 15 residues. Germline V gene lookup returns CDR1 MNHNY and CDR2 SVGAGI (reference sequence). V shed 2 bases and J shed 2 bases, with 12 bases lying between them.